This T cell receptor beta chain was retrieved from a study of cytomegalovirus exposure and HLA in healthy donors. Study-wide findings and caveats: In a later analysis, a missense DCLRE1C variant was linked to TCR beta V- and J-gene trimming.

The trim removed 5 bases at V and 5 bases at J, leaving 6 bases unmatched. The CDR3 consists of 14 residues. From germline, CDR1 is MRHNA and CDR2 SNTAGT. PCR used 60 Vbeta primers and 13 Jbeta primers. Original data processing: In a later analysis, some 10 million of around 75 million unique beta chains occurred in at least two donors. Sequencing used immunoSEQ multiplex PCR; TCRdb keeps in-frame clones, though not all of them. D and trimming come from the DNA, and the V and J calls and clone size come from that table. The repertoire holds 150,000 to 200,000 clones, with around 80% as singletons. On this clone: The target antigen is unknown.

The chain is built from TRBV6-4 and TRBJ2-3; 8 positions match TRBD1. The source material was PBMCs. The clonotype originates from a woman between 40 and 50 years old in good health and CMV-seronegative. In DNA, the CDR3 is TGTGCCAGCAGTTTCCAGGGGGCACAAGATACGCAGTATTTT. It yields the protein CASSFQGAQDTQYF.